This T cell receptor beta chain was found in a study of blood T cells in healthy people across ages. Primers used in a second PCR of about 7 to 12 cycles were a sample-barcoded 5' primer and a J-beta primer mix. A template-switch adaptor with 12 random nucleotides tagged each cDNA molecule. TCRdb re-analysed the 5' RACE reads in MiXCR, keeping a single row per CDR3 protein. The table includes fewer than 700,000 distinct CDR3 sequences, approximately 40% detected once. The sequenced sample was blood. This receptor was obtained from an elderly man in good health.

The CDR3 here is CASSESGGLGTDTQYF. In DNA, the CDR3 is TGCGCCAGCAGTGAGTCGGGGGGTCTTGGGACAGATACGCAGTATTTT. The chain is built from TRBV10-1 and TRBJ2-3, with D tentatively TRBD2 (6 bases). The CDR3 sequence is 16 residues long. The germline gives CDR1 WNHNN, CDR2 SYGVQD (reference sequence). The V and J ends lost 0 bases and 3 bases respectively, with 13 bases between them.